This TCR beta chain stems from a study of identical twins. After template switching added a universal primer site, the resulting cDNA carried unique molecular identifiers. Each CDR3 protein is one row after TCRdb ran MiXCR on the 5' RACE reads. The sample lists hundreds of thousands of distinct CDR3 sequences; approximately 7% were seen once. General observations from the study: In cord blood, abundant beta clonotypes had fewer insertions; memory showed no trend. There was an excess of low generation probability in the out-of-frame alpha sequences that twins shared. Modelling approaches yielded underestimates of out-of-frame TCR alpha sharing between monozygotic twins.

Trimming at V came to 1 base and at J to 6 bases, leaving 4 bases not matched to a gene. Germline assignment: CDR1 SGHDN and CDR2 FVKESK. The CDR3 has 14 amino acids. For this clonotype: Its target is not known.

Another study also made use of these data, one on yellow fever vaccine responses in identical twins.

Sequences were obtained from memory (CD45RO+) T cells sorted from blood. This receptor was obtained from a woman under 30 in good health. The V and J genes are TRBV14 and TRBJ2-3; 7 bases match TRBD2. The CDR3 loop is CASSQGGTIDTQYF. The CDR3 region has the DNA TGTGCCAGCAGCCAAGGAGGGACTATCGATACGCAGTATTTT.